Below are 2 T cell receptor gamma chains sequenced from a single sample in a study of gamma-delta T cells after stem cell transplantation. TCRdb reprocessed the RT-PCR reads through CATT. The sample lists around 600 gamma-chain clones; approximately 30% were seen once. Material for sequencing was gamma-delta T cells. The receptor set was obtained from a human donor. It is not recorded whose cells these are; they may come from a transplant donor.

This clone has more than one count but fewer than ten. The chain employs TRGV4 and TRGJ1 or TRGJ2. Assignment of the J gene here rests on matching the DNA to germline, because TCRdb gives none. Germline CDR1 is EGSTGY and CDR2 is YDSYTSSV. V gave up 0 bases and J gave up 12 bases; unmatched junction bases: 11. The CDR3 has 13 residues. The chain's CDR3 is CATWDGPSSRKLF. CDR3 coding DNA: TGTGCCACCTGGGATGGGCCTTCAAGTAGGAAACTCTTT.

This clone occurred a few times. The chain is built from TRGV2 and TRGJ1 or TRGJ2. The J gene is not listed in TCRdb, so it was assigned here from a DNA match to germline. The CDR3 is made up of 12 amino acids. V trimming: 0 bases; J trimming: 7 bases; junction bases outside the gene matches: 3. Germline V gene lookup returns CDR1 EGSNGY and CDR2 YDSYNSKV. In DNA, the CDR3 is TGTGCCACCTGGGACGGGCGATATAAGAAACTCTTT. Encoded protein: CATWDGRYKKLF.